In this sample, the clone carrying this T cell receptor beta chain turned up many times. This sample's TCRbeta library carried unique molecular identifier barcodes. In TCRdb, the PCR reads were re-called with MiXCR into one record per CDR3 protein. The sample includes approximately 240,000 distinct CDR3 sequences, roughly a tenth of them seen just once. The data were taken from a study of T-cell reconstitution after alpha-beta-depleted transplantation in children. Germline V gene data show CDR1 as SGHRS and CDR2 as YFSETQ. This CDR3 is 12 amino acids long. V lost 0 bases and J lost 6, with 7 bases in between.

The sample consisted of PBMCs from the stem cell graft donor, taken from the stem cell graft. The receptor comes from a human donor who donated a stem cell graft to a child with acute lymphoblastic leukemia. The chain uses TRBV5-1 and TRBJ2-7, with D possibly TRBD1 on 5 matching bases. The CDR3 spells CASSLERGEQYF. The CDR3 nucleotides read TGCGCCAGCAGCTTGGAAAGGGGCGAGCAGTACTTC.